This T cell receptor (beta chain) is drawn from a study of blood T cell repertoires in COVID-19. Assay: immunoSEQ multiplex PCR; the TCRdb copy retains only in-frame clones and omits some. In the table there are more than 95,000 clones, roughly nine tenths of which are singletons. The sequencing sample was made of peripheral blood. The TCR sequence derives from a human donor in a cohort sampled during active COVID-19.

DNA of the CDR3: TGTGCCAGCAGCCCGCGTGGACTAGCAGAAGGCTACAATGAGCAGTTCTTC. It specifies CASSPRGLAEGYNEQFF. The V call is TRBV27, the J call TRBJ2-1; 8 bases match TRBD2. Losses at the gene ends were 6 bases for V and 3 bases for J; bases not matched to a gene: 13. This CDR3 contains 17 residues. CDR1 and CDR2 from the germline V gene are MNHEY and SMNVEV (reference sequence).